This T cell receptor beta chain was obtained from a study of blood T cell repertoires in COVID-19. The V gene end was trimmed by 7 bases and the J gene end by 5 bases; junction bases not matched to a gene: 7. Germline assignment: CDR1 WNHNN and CDR2 SYGVQD (reference sequence). The length of the CDR3 is 14 residues. Profiled with immunoSEQ multiplex PCR; TCRdb holds only in-frame clones, not every one. This sample has over 450,000 clones, with roughly nine tenths found just once. V usage is TRBV10-1 and J usage is TRBJ2-2; TRBD1 matches 7 bases. This receptor was obtained from a young man with COVID-19, enrolled during active disease. The specimen was peripheral blood. The CDR3 region is CASKETGMTGELFF. The CDR3 DNA reads TGCGCCAGCAAGGAGACAGGGATGACCGGGGAGCTGTTTTTT.